This is a list of T cell receptor beta chains from one sample in a study of cytomegalovirus exposure and HLA in healthy donors. The table came from immunoSEQ multiplex PCR; TCRdb's copy has only in-frame clones and leaves some out. The table shows around 140,000 clones, with 76% occurring only once. The sample was PBMCs. The receptors were sampled from a female donor in good health and CMV-seropositive. CDR3s include the opening cysteine and the closing phenylalanine or tryptophan. The D gene is left open where the match is weak. Where a row states a size, it is once, few, many or the class of an expanded clone; other rows omit it.

TRBJ2-5,NA,TRBV6-1,NA,TGTGCCAGCAGTGAACAGATCCAGGAGACCCAGTACTTC,CASSEQIQETQYF
TRBJ2-3,TRBD2,TRBV4-1,NA,TGCGCCAGCAGCCAACGAGCGGGAGGGCCTCAAGATACGCAGTATTTT,CASSQRAGGPQDTQYF
TRBJ2-7,NA,TRBV6-1,once,TGTGCCAGCAGAAACGAAGACAGGTCCTACGAGCAGTACTTC,CASRNEDRSYEQYF
TRBJ2-5,TRBD2,TRBV2,NA,TGTGCCAGCATGAGTCGCAGCGGGGGGGCACGAGAGACCCAGTACTTC,CASMSRSGGARETQYF
TRBJ1-2,NA,TRBV4-1,NA,TGCGCCAGCAGCCAAGATGGCAGATACTATGGCTACACCTTC,CASSQDGRYYGYTF
TRBJ2-7,TRBD1,TRBV28,NA,TGTGCCAGCAGTTTATCGGGGACAGCCTCCTACGAGCAGTACTTC,CASSLSGTASYEQYF
TRBJ1-1,TRBD1,TRBV7-6,NA,TGTGCCAGCAGCTTGCAGGGGGCGAGGGAAGCTTTCTTT,CASSLQGAREAFF
TRBJ2-2,NA,TRBV2,NA,TGTGCCAGCAGTGAGGTAGCAGGGATCGCGAACACCGGGGAGCTGTTTTTT,CASSEVAGIANTGELFF
TRBJ1-2,NA,TRBV5-1,NA,TGCGCCAGCAGCGATCAGGGCACCTATGGCTACACCTTC,CASSDQGTYGYTF
TRBJ1-2,TRBD1,TRBV29-1,NA,TGCAGCGTTGAACGAGGACAGGGCTTTAACTATGGCTACACCTTC,CSVERGQGFNYGYTF
TRBJ1-4,NA,TRBV2,NA,TGTGCCAGCAGTGAAGGAAGGAGGGAAAAACTGTTTTTT,CASSEGRREKLFF
TRBJ2-2,TRBD1,TRBV16,NA,TGTGCCAGCAGCCGGGACAGGGACACCGGGGAGCTGTTTTTT,CASSRDRDTGELFF
TRBJ1-5,TRBD1,TRBV6-5,NA,TGTGCCAGCAGTTCACCGGGACAGAATAGCAATCAGCCCCAGCATTTT,CASSSPGQNSNQPQHF
TRBJ2-5,NA,TRBV5-4,NA,TGTGCCAGCAGCGTGGACGGAAGGGGAAAAGAGACCCAGTACTTC,CASSVDGRGKETQYF
TRBJ2-5,NA,TRBV5-8,few,TGTGCCAGCAGCTTGGCGGGACTGGGGGGGACCCAGTACTTC,CASSLAGLGGTQYF
TRBJ2-7,TRBD1,TRBV29-1,few,TGCAGCGTAGTAGGACAGGGTTACGAGCAGTACTTC,CSVVGQGYEQYF
TRBJ2-5,TRBD2,TRBV6-5,NA,TGTGCCAGCAGTGTGACTAGCTTACTAGAGACCCAGTACTTC,CASSVTSLLETQYF
TRBJ1-2,TRBD1,TRBV6-6,NA,TGTGCCAGCAATATAGACGGGACAGGGTATAGCTACACCTTC,CASNIDGTGYSYTF
TRBJ2-7,TRBD1,TRBV29-1,NA,TGCAGCGTTTACAGGGGTTACGAGCAGTACTTC,CSVYRGYEQYF
TRBJ2-3,TRBD1,TRBV7-9,NA,TGTGCCAGCAGCCCACTAGGACAGGCAACAGATACGCAGTATTTT,CASSPLGQATDTQYF
TRBJ2-1,NA,TRBV6-1,once,TGTGCCAGCAGTGACAGGGTATATGAGCAGTTCTTC,CASSDRVYEQFF
TRBJ2-7,TRBD1,TRBV6-5,few,TGTGCCAGCAGTTACGGTGGACAGGGGTTTTACGAGCAGTACTTC,CASSYGGQGFYEQYF
TRBJ1-1,NA,TRBV6-1,NA,TGTGCCAGCAGTCCCGGGGTTGAGAACACTGAAGCTTTCTTT,CASSPGVENTEAFF
TRBJ1-2,NA,TRBV13,NA,TGTGCCAGCAGCTTTGGCTCGCAGGCAAACTATGGCTACACCTTC,CASSFGSQANYGYTF
TRBJ1-1,NA,TRBV9,NA,TGTGCCAGCAGTTATCGGGACAAGAACACTGAAGCTTTCTTT,CASSYRDKNTEAFF
TRBJ2-7,TRBD2,TRBV28,NA,TGTGCCAGCAGTTTTCTATATTTTCGGGGGGAACGCAGCTCCTACGAGCAGTACTTC,CASSFLYFRGERSSYEQYF
TRBJ1-1,NA,TRBV6-5,NA,TGTGCCAGCACCCCGTCAACAGGGAGATACACTGAAGCTTTCTTT,CASTPSTGRYTEAFF
TRBJ2-1,TRBD2,TRBV7-9,few,TGTGCCAGCAGCACGACTAGCGGGGCGTACAATGAGCAGTTCTTC,CASSTTSGAYNEQFF
TRBJ1-5,NA,TRBV19,NA,TGTGCCAGTAAAGAGGGGGAGCCCCGCAATCAGCCCCAGCATTTT,CASKEGEPRNQPQHF
TRBJ2-2,NA,TRBV4-1,NA,TGCGCCAGCAGCCAAGGACTAGGGGCGTCGAACACCGGGGAGCTGTTTTTT,CASSQGLGASNTGELFF
TRBJ2-5,NA,TRBV29-1,few,TGCAGCGTTGAAGGACAGCTAAAAGAGACCCAGTACTTC,CSVEGQLKETQYF
TRBJ1-2,NA,TRBV4-1,once,TGCGCCAGCAGCCAAGATCAGGGATGGGGTGGCTACACCTTC,CASSQDQGWGGYTF
TRBJ2-5,NA,TRBV5-5,NA,TGTGCCAGCCGGGAGACGAGCACTCAAGAGACCCAGTACTTC,CASRETSTQETQYF
TRBJ1-1,TRBD1,TRBV7-9,NA,TGTGCCAGCAGCTACACGACAGGGGCGGGGAACACTGAAGCTTTCTTT,CASSYTTGAGNTEAFF
TRBJ2-7,TRBD2,TRBV10-3,NA,TGTGCCATCAGTGAGTCGAAGGCTAGCGGGAGAGATCGATACGAGCAGTACTTC,CAISESKASGRDRYEQYF
TRBJ1-3,NA,TRBV7-9,NA,TGTTCCAGCAGCCCTGGACAGGGAAACACCATATATTTT,CSSSPGQGNTIYF
TRBJ2-5,TRBD1,TRBV6-7,NA,TGTGCCAGCAGTTACTCTACACAGGGGGCGTTAGAAGAGACCCAGTACTTC,CASSYSTQGALEETQYF
TRBJ2-7,NA,TRBV5-3,NA,TGTGCCAGAAGCCTGGTGGATTGGGGGGAATACGAGCAGTACTTC,CARSLVDWGEYEQYF
TRBJ1-1,NA,TRBV4-2,NA,TGTGCCAGCAGCCAACACGGACAGAAGGGAAAGTACACTGAAGCTTTCTTT,CASSQHGQKGKYTEAFF
TRBJ1-1,NA,TRBV30,NA,TGTGCCTGCGGGGGGAACACTGAAGCTTTCTTT,CACGGNTEAFF
TRBJ1-2,TRBD1,TRBV7-8,NA,TGTGCCAGCAGTCGAGCCCAGGGGGACGGCTACACCTTC,CASSRAQGDGYTF
TRBJ1-5,TRBD1,TRBV28,NA,TGTGCCAGCAGTGGGGGGACAGGGGTATTTAGCAATCAGCCCCAGCATTTT,CASSGGTGVFSNQPQHF
TRBJ1-1,NA,TRBV6-6,few,TGTGCCAGCTCCTGGCAGGGGAGTATGAACACTGAAGCTTTCTTT,CASSWQGSMNTEAFF
TRBJ2-7,TRBD1,TRBV27,NA,TGTGCCAGCAGGTTGACCCGGGACAGGGTCGACGAGCAGTACTTC,CASRLTRDRVDEQYF
TRBJ1-1,NA,TRBV11-3,NA,TGTGCCAGCAGCTCTGCCGAGGGTACTGAAGCTTTCTTT,CASSSAEGTEAFF
TRBJ2-5,NA,TRBV7-2,NA,TGTGCCAGCAGATCCTATGAGACCCAGTACTTC,CASRSYETQYF
TRBJ2-7,NA,TRBV28,NA,TGTGCCAGCAGTTCCCCGGACAGACCCCGCGTAGAGCAGTACTTC,CASSSPDRPRVEQYF
TRBJ1-5,NA,TRBV30,NA,TGTGCCTGGAGCCTATCAGGGAATCAGCCCCAGCATTTT,CAWSLSGNQPQHF
TRBJ2-6,NA,TRBV21-1,NA,TGTGCCAGCAGACCGGGACAGGGACTCTCTGGGGCCAACGTCCTGACTTTC,CASRPGQGLSGANVLTF
TRBJ1-2,NA,TRBV2,NA,TGTGCCAGCAGATTTTTACGGGGGGCCAACTATGGCTACACCTTC,CASRFLRGANYGYTF
TRBJ2-7,TRBD1,TRBV30,NA,TGTGCCTGGAAGGTGGGGGGACAGGGTCCCTACGAGCAGTACTTC,CAWKVGGQGPYEQYF
TRBJ1-5,NA,TRBV6-1,few,TGTGCCAGCAGTTTCACGTATAGCAGCAATCAGCCCCAGCATTTT,CASSFTYSSNQPQHF
TRBJ1-1,NA,TRBV7-2,NA,TGTGCCAGCAGCGCCGCGGGGGGCGTGGGGGGAGCTTTCTTT,CASSAAGGVGGAFF
TRBJ1-1,NA,TRBV10-2,NA,TGCGCCAGCAGTGAGTCGAGAGGCACTGAAGCTTTCTTT,CASSESRGTEAFF
TRBJ1-3,NA,TRBV5-1,NA,TGCGCCAGCAGCTTACAGGGTAATCCTGGAAACACCATATATTTT,CASSLQGNPGNTIYF